This TCR beta chain originates from a study of tumor-infiltrating lymphocytes in primary liver carcinoma. Across the whole study: The study included patients who were men and women aged 30 to 69 years. Study-wide results and caveats: Between tumor regions, pairs overlapped more than tumor-adjacent and tumor-blood pairs did. The bulk unsorted samples meant that CD4+ and CD8+ repertoires went uncompared.

Researchers drew blood RNA from unsorted whole blood and extracted germline DNA as well. TCR beta cDNA came from roughly 450 ng total RNA, primed with a constant-region primer. Three rounds of nested multiplex PCR with slightly modified ARM-PCR produced TCR beta libraries. It was with TRBV1-TRBV30 forward primers and a C-beta reverse primer that the first two PCR rounds were run, at approximately 10 cycles each. TCRdb recomputed calls from the multiplex PCR reads with MiXCR, one row per CDR3 protein. Among 250,000 to 400,000 distinct CDR3 sequences listed, 65% were seen once. The germline V gene encodes CDR1 SGHAT and CDR2 FQNNGV. The CDR3 is 14 residues long. Between the trimmed V and J ends, which lost 0 bases and 10 bases, there was a span of 15 bases. A note on this clonotype: Its antigen is not identified.

V is TRBV11-2 and J is TRBJ1-2, with D unclear. Sequencing was carried out using peripheral blood. This receptor was identified in a man aged 35-49 years with primary liver carcinoma and hepatitis B virus infection. The CDR3 is CASSLDNAIPFYTF. As DNA, the CDR3 is TGTGCCAGCAGCTTAGATAACGCGATACCCTTCTACACCTTC.